The source of this T cell receptor (beta chain) is a study of identical twins. The study's findings and limits: Cord blood beta clonotypes present at high abundance carried fewer insertions; no such pattern appeared in memory repertoires. The authors drew conclusions from cross-sectional statistical analysis rather than following the same donors.

In this sample, this clonotype turned up a few times. What it binds is not known. Germline loops: CDR1 MDHEN, CDR2 SYDVKM. The CDR3 covers 11 residues. V lost 9 bases to trimming and J lost 5 bases, with 9 bases between them. It was template switching that added a universal primer site, and there were unique molecular identifiers on the cDNA. TCRdb used MiXCR to reprocess the 5' RACE reads, holding one entry per CDR3 protein. The sample records 450,000 or so distinct CDR3 sequences, approximately 15% being singletons. The sample was also linked to a second study, of yellow fever vaccine responses in identical twins. From that study: Vaccine-induced T cell responses in twins were reportedly observed to appear partly convergent, partly personalized.

V usage is TRBV28 and J usage is TRBJ2-3; TRBD2 might be the D (5 bases). The TCR was taken from a woman aged 18-29 years in good health. Input material: CD4+ T cells sorted from blood. CDR3 in amino acids: CASQAVDTQYF. As DNA, the CDR3 is TGTGCCAGTCAAGCGGTAGATACGCAGTATTTT. Using reference TRBV28 and TRBJ2-3 for the parts outside the CDR3, the full variable domain is DVKVTQSSRYLVKRTGEKVFLECVQDMDHENMFWYRQDPGLGLRLIYFSYDVKMKEKGDIPEGYSVSREKKERFSLILESASTNQTSMYLCASQAVDTQYFGPGTRLTVL.